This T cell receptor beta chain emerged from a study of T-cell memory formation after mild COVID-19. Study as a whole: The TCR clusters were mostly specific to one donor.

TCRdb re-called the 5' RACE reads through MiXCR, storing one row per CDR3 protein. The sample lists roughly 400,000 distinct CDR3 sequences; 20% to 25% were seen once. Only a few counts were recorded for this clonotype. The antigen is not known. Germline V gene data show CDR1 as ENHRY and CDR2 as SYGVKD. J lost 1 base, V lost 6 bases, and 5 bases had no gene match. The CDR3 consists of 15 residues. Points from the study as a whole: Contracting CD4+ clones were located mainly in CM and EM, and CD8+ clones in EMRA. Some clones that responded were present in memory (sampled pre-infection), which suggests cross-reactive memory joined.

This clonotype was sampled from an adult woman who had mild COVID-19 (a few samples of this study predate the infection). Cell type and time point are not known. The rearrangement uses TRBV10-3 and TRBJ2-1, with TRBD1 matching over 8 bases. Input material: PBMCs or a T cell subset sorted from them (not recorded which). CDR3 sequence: CAISPGQDSYNEQFF. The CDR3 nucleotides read TGTGCCATCAGCCCGGGACAGGATTCCTACAATGAGCAGTTCTTC.